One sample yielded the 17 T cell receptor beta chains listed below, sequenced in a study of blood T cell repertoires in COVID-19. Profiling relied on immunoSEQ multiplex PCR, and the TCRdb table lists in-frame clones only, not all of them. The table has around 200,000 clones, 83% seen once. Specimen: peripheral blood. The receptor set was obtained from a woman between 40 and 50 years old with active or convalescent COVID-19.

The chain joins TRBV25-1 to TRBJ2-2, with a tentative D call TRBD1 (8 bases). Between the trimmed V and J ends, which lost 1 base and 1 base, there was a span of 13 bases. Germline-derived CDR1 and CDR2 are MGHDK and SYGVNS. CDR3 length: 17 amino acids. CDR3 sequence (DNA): TGTGCCAGCAGTGAATGGGGAGGGACAGGGAACACCGGGGAGCTGTTTTTT. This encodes CASSEWGGTGNTGELFF. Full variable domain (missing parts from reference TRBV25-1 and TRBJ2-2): EADIYQTPRYLVIGTGKKITLECSQTMGHDKMYWYQQDPGMELHLIHYSYGVNSTEKGDLSSESTVSRIRTEHFPLTLESARPSHTSQYLCASSEWGGTGNTGELFFGEGSRLTVL.

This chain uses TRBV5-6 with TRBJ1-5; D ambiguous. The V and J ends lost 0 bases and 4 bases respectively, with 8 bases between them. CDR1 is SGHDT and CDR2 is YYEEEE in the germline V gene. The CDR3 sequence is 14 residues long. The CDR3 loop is CASSLDSVNQPQHF. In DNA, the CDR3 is TGTGCCAGCAGCTTGGACAGTGTGAATCAGCCCCAGCATTTT.

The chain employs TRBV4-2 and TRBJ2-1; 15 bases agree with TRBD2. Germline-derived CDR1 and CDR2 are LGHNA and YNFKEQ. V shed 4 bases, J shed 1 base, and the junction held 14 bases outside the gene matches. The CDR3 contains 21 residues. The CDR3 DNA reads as TGTGCCAGCAGCCGAGTTCGGACTAGCGGGGGGGCCAGGGGTTCCTACAATGAGCAGTTCTTC. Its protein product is CASSRVRTSGGARGSYNEQFF.

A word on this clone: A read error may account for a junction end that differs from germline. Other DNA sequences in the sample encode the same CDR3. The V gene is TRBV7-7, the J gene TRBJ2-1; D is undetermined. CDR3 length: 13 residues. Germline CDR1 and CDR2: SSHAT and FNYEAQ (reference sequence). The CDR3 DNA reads TGTGCTAGCAGCTTAGGGCAGAACAATGAGCAGTTCTTC. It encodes CASSLGQNNEQFF.

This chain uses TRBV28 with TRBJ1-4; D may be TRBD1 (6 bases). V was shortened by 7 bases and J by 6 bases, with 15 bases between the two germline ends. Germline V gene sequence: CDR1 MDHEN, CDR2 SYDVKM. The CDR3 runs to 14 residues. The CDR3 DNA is TGTGCCAGCAATCCCGGACAGCCTTATGAAAAACTGTTTTTT. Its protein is CASNPGQPYEKLFF.

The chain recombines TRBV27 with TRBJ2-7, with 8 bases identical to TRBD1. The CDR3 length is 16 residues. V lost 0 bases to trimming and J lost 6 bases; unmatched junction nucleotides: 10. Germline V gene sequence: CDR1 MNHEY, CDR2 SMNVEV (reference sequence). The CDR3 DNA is TGTGCCAGCAGTTTATCGATGGGGACAGGATTCGGCGAGCAGTACTTC. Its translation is CASSLSMGTGFGEQYF.

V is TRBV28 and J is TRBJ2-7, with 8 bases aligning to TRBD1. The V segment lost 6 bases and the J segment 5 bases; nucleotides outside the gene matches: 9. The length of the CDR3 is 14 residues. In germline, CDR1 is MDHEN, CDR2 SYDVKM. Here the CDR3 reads CASSLDREMDEQYF. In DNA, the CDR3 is TGTGCCAGCAGCCTGGACAGGGAGATGGACGAGCAGTACTTC.

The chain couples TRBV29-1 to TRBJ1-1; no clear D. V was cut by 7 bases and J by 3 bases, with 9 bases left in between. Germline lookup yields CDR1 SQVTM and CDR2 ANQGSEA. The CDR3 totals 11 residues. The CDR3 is CSGSEDTEAFF. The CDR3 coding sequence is TGCAGCGGTAGCGAGGACACTGAAGCTTTCTTT.

CDR3 in amino acids: CSARSGDTQYF. In nucleotides, the CDR3 is TGCAGTGCTCGATCAGGAGATACGCAGTATTTT. This chain uses TRBV20-1 with TRBJ2-3; D remains unclear. Between the trimmed V and J ends, which lost 5 bases and 5 bases, there was a span of 8 bases. The CDR3 runs to 11 residues. Germline CDR1 is DFQATT and CDR2 is SNEGSKA (reference sequence).

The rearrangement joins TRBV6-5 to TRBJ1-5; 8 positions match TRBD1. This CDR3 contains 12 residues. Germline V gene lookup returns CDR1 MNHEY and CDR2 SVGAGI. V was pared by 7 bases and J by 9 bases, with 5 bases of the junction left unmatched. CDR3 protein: CASIRQGSPQHF. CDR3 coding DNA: TGTGCCAGCATTAGACAGGGGTCGCCCCAGCATTTT.

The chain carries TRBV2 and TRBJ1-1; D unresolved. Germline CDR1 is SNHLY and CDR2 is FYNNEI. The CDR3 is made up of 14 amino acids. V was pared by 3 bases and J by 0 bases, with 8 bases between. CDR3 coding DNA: TGTGCCAGCAGTGACAGACAATTGAACACTGAAGCTTTCTTT. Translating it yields CASSDRQLNTEAFF.

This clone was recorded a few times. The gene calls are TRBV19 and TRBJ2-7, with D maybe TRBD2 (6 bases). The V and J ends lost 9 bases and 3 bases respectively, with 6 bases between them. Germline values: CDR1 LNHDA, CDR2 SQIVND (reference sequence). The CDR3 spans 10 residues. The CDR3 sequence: CARTSYEQYF. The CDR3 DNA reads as TGTGCCAGGACTAGCTACGAGCAGTACTTC.

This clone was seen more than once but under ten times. CDR3 nucleotides: TGTGCCACCAGTGATCCCCTCGGGGAGGGCGCTCAGCCCCAGCATTTT. It is translated as CATSDPLGEGAQPQHF. V usage is TRBV24-1 and J usage is TRBJ1-5; no firm D call. In germline, CDR1 is KGHDR, CDR2 SFDVKD. The CDR3 spans 16 residues. V lost 3 bases to trimming and J lost 6 bases, with 17 bases between them.

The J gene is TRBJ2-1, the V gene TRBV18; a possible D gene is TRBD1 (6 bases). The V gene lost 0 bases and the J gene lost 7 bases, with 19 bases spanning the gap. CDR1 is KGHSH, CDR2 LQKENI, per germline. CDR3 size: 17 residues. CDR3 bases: TGTGCCAGCTCACCACCGGTCGGGATGGGGGCCTCGAATGAGCAGTTCTTC. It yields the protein CASSPPVGMGASNEQFF.

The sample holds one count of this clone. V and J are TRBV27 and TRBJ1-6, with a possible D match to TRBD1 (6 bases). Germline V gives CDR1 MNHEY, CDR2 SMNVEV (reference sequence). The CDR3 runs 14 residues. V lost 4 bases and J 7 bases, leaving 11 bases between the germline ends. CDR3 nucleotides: TGTGCCAGCAGTTGGCAACAGGGAAATTCACCCCTCCACTTT. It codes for CASSWQQGNSPLHF.

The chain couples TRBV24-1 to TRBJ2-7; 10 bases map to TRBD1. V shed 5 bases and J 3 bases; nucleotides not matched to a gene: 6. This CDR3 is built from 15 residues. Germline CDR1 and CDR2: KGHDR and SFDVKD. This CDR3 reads CATSARGTGVYEQYF. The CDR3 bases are TGTGCCACCAGTGCCCGCGGGACAGGGGTCTACGAGCAGTACTTC.

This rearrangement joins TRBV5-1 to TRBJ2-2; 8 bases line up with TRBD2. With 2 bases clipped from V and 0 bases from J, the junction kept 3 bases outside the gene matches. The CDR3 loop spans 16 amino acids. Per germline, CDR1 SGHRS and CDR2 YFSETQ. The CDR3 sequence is CASSFSGVANTGELFF. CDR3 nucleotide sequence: TGCGCCAGCAGCTTTAGCGGGGTCGCGAACACCGGGGAGCTGTTTTTT. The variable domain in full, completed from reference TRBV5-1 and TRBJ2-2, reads KAGVTQTPRYLIKTRGQQVTLSCSPISGHRSVSWYQQTPGQGLQFLFEYFSETQRNKGNFPGRFSGRQFSNSRSEMNVSTLELGDSALYLCASSFSGVANTGELFFGEGSRLTVL.